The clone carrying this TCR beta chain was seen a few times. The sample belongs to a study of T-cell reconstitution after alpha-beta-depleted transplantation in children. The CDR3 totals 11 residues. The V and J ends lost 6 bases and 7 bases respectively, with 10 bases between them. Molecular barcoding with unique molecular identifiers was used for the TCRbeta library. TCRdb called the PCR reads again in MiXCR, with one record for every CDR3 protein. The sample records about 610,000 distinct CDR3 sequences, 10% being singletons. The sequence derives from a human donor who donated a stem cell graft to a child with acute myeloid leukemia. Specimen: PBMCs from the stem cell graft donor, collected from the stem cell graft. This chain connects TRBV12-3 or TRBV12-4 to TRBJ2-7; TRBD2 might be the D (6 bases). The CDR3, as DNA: TGTGCCAGCAGAAGACTAGAGGAGCAGTACTTC. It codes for CASRRLEEQYF.